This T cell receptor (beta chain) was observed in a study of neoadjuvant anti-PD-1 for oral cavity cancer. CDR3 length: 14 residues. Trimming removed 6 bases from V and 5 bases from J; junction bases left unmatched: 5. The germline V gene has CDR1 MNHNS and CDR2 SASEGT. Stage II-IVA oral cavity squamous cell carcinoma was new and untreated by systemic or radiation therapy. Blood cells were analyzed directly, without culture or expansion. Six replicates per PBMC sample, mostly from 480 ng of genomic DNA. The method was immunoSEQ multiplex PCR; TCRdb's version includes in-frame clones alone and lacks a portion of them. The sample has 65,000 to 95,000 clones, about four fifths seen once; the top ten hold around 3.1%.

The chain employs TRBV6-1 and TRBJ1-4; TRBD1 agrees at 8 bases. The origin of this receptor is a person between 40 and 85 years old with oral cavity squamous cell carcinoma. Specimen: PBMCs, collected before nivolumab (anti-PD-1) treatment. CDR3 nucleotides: TGTGCCAGCAGGCAGGGGGCCTTGAATGAAAAACTGTTTTTT. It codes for CASRQGALNEKLFF.